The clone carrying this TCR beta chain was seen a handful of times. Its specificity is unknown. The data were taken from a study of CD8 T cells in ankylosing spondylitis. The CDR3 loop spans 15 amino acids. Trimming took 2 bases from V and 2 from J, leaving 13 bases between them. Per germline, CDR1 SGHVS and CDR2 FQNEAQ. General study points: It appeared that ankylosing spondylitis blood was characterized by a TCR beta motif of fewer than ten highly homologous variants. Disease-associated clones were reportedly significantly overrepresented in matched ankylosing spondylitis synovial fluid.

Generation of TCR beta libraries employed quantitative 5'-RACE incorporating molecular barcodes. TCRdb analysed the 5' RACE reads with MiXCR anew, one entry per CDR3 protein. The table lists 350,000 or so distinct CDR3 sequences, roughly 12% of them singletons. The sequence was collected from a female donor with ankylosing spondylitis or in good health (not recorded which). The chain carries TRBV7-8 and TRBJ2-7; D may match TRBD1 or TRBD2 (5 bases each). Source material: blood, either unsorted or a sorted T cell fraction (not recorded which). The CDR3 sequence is CASSLFRDGPYEQYF. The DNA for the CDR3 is TGTGCCAGCAGCTTATTCCGGGACGGTCCCTACGAGCAGTACTTC.